Below, 16 T cell receptor beta chains from the same sample are listed, as sequenced in a study of response to subunit inactivated influenza vaccine. TCRdb processed the RT-PCR reads anew with MiXCR; each CDR3 protein has one entry. The table lists fewer than 700,000 distinct CDR3 sequences, about an eighth of them singletons. Sequencing used PBMCs from blood, obtained about 40 days after vaccination. These receptor sequences come from a man aged 50 or older who received an inactivated influenza vaccine.

This clonotype was counted a few times. The chain carries TRBV5-1 and TRBJ2-2; 8 bases align to TRBD1. The CDR3 is 16 residues long. Germline CDR1 SGHRS, CDR2 YFSETQ. The V gene end was trimmed by 5 bases and the J gene end by 7 bases; junction bases not matched to a gene: 13. CDR3 nucleotides: TGCGCCAGCAGACTCCACCCGGACAGGGCCGGCGGGGAGCTGTTTTTT. As protein: CASRLHPDRAGGELFF. The variable domain in full, completed from reference TRBV5-1 and TRBJ2-2, reads KAGVTQTPRYLIKTRGQQVTLSCSPISGHRSVSWYQQTPGQGLQFLFEYFSETQRNKGNFPGRFSGRQFSNSRSEMNVSTLELGDSALYLCASRLHPDRAGGELFFGEGSRLTVL.

There are many counts of this clonotype. This chain connects TRBV7-9 to TRBJ2-7, with 12 bases lining up with TRBD2. The germline gives CDR1 SEHNR, CDR2 FQNEAQ (reference sequence). Germline trimming cut 4 bases from V and 3 bases from J; bases unmatched to any gene: 7. CDR3 length: 16 amino acids. The CDR3: CASSYGLAGTLYEQYF. As DNA, the CDR3 is TGTGCCAGCAGCTACGGACTAGCGGGGACGCTCTACGAGCAGTACTTC.

This clonotype was observed many times. This chain connects TRBV6-5 to TRBJ1-6; 9 bases agree with TRBD1. V was pared by 2 bases and J by 8 bases, with 4 bases of the junction left unmatched. CDR1 and CDR2 (germline): MNHEY, SVGAGI. The CDR3 runs 15 residues. The CDR3 DNA follows: TGTGCCAGCAGTTACGAGGGACAGGGAGATTCACCCCTCCACTTT. Its translation: CASSYEGQGDSPLHF.

This clonotype was counted between two and nine times. The chain employs TRBV10-3 and TRBJ2-1, with a possible D match to TRBD2 (6 bases). This CDR3 contains 14 residues. Looked up from germline, CDR1 is ENHRY and CDR2 is SYGVKD. V gave up 8 bases and J gave up 2 bases, with 13 bases separating them. The CDR3 DNA follows: TGTGCCATCGGCGCGGGGCAGGCCTACAATGAGCAGTTCTTC. Translation gives CAIGAGQAYNEQFF.

This clonotype has a count of ten or more. The V gene is TRBV29-1, the J gene TRBJ2-7; 12 bases match TRBD2. The CDR3 is made up of 16 amino acids. V was clipped by 4 bases and J by 6 bases; unmatched bases: 13. CDR1 is SQVTM, CDR2 ANQGSEA, per germline. The CDR3 is CSVVLAGGKGHGEQYF. The CDR3, as DNA: TGCAGCGTTGTACTAGCGGGAGGAAAGGGGCACGGCGAGCAGTACTTC.

The chain couples TRBV29-1 to TRBJ1-5; possible D gene TRBD1, 6 bases. The CDR3 contains 13 residues. Germline CDR1 reads SQVTM; CDR2 reads ANQGSEA. Deletions cut 7 bases from V and 0 bases from J, with 10 bases between. This chain's CDR3 is CSARGNSNQPQHF. Here the CDR3 DNA reads TGCAGCGCTAGGGGGAATAGCAATCAGCCCCAGCATTTT.

V usage is TRBV7-9 and J usage is TRBJ2-3; D possibly uses TRBD1 or TRBD2 (5 bases each). The CDR3 runs 15 residues. Germline-derived CDR1 and CDR2 are SEHNR and FQNEAQ (reference sequence). With 3 bases removed from V and 5 bases from J, the gap between germline ends came to 15 bases. CDR3 sequence (DNA): TGTGCCAGCAGCTTTGGGGCTAGCCCTGAAGATACGCAGTATTTT. Translation: CASSFGASPEDTQYF.

The chain joins TRBV6-1 to TRBJ2-1, with 12 bases matching TRBD2. Losses at the gene ends were 5 bases for V and 3 bases for J; bases not matched to a gene: 5. This CDR3 spans 16 amino acids. Germline CDR1 MNHNS, CDR2 SASEGT. CDR3 DNA sequence: TGTGCCAGCAGTCGCCCGACTAGCGGGAGCTACAATGAGCAGTTCTTC. It translates to CASSRPTSGSYNEQFF.

The chain is built from TRBV28 and TRBJ1-5; perhaps TRBD1 as D (5 bases). Germline CDR1 reads MDHEN; CDR2 reads SYDVKM. Trimming left V 6 bases short and J 3 bases short, with 21 bases between. The CDR3 is 17 residues long. CDR3 residues: CASSTYGTVVFNQPQHF. The CDR3 DNA follows: TGTGCCAGCAGCACATACGGGACGGTCGTCTTCAATCAGCCCCAGCATTTT. Supplemented by reference TRBV28 and TRBJ1-5, the full variable domain reads DVKVTQSSRYLVKRTGEKVFLECVQDMDHENMFWYRQDPGLGLRLIYFSYDVKMKEKGDIPEGYSVSREKKERFSLILESASTNQTSMYLCASSTYGTVVFNQPQHFGDGTRLSIL.

The chain carries TRBV19 and TRBJ1-1, with 8 bases fitting TRBD1. The J segment lost 5 bases and the V segment lost 6 bases, leaving 8 bases of the junction unmatched. Germline assignment: CDR1 LNHDA and CDR2 SQIVND (reference sequence). This CDR3 is 14 amino acids long. In nucleotides, the CDR3 is TGTGCCAGTAGAAACAGGGGGGGTGAGACTGAAGCTTTCTTT. Translation gives CASRNRGGETEAFF.

The V call is TRBV5-1, the J call TRBJ2-2; possibly TRBD1 for D (6 bases). CDR1 SGHRS and CDR2 YFSETQ come from the germline V gene. V was trimmed by 4 bases and J by 4 bases, leaving 14 bases between them. This CDR3 has 15 residues. The DNA for the CDR3 is TGCGCCAGCAGCCCGGACAGCGCGGCCACCGGGGAGCTGTTTTTT. This encodes CASSPDSAATGELFF.

This clonotype was counted at least ten times. This rearrangement joins TRBV12-3 or TRBV12-4 to TRBJ2-1, with TRBD1 matching over 10 bases. Trimming at V came to 6 bases and at J to 8 bases, leaving 7 bases not matched to a gene. This CDR3 is 14 amino acids long. Here the CDR3 reads CASRPRDRGHEQFF. DNA for the CDR3: TGTGCCAGCAGACCGCGGGACAGGGGACATGAGCAGTTCTTC.

This clonotype was seen a few times. The rearrangement links TRBV6-1 to TRBJ1-1; D not resolved. Germline V gene data show CDR1 as MNHNS and CDR2 as SASEGT. This CDR3 is built from 13 residues. Trimming shortened V by 5 bases and J by 4 bases, and 11 bases separated the two germline ends. The CDR3 loop is CASSTKVTTEAFF. CDR3 nucleotides: TGTGCCAGCAGTACCAAGGTAACCACTGAAGCTTTCTTT.

The V call is TRBV7-2, the J call TRBJ2-6, with D possibly TRBD1 on 6 matching bases. The CDR3 is 15 residues long. Germline lookup yields CDR1 SGHTA and CDR2 FQGNSA. V shed 5 bases and J shed 2 bases, with 10 bases lying between them. This CDR3 is CASSKTGPGANVLTF. DNA of the CDR3: TGTGCCAGCAGCAAGACAGGTCCTGGGGCCAACGTCCTGACTTTC.

The chain joins TRBV4-2 to TRBJ2-7, with D unclear. Trimming stripped 0 bases from V and 6 bases from J, with 9 bases between. Germline CDR1 is LGHNA and CDR2 is YNFKEQ. This CDR3 region has 13 residues. In DNA form, the CDR3 reads TGTGCCAGCAGCCAAGATGCGGCTTCCGAGCAGTACTTC. Translation gives CASSQDAASEQYF.

This clonotype has just a few counts. The chain has TRBV5-4 and TRBJ2-2, with 7 bases matching TRBD2. Germline trimming cut 0 bases from V and 6 bases from J; bases unmatched to any gene: 5. The germline gives CDR1 SGHNT, CDR2 YYREEE (reference sequence). The CDR3 is 15 amino acids. CDR3 residues: CASSLAGLAAGELFF. Here the CDR3 DNA reads TGTGCCAGCAGCTTGGCCGGGCTAGCGGCCGGGGAGCTGTTTTTT.